This entry lists 18 T cell receptor beta chains sequenced from one sample in a study of CD8 T cells in Susac syndrome. RNA amounts of about 0.5 to 1 ug underwent reverse transcription with random hexamers. From the immunoSEQ multiplex PCR reads, TCRdb called clonotypes with MiXCR, one entry per CDR3 protein. The data hold about 400,000 distinct CDR3 sequences, with approximately 85% observed a single time. Sequenced sample: CD8+ T cells from PBMCs. The origin of the receptors is a human donor with multiple sclerosis.

The J gene is TRBJ2-2, the V gene TRBV4-1, with D tentatively TRBD2 (6 bases). Looked up from germline, CDR1 is MGHRA and CDR2 is YSYEKL. The V end was cut by 7 bases, the J end by 0 bases, with 15 bases between. This CDR3 has 16 amino acids. In DNA form, the CDR3 reads TGCGCCAGCAACCTGGAGGGATCTGCGAACACCGGGGAGCTGTTTTTT. Translated: CASNLEGSANTGELFF.

The V call is TRBV7-9, the J call TRBJ2-1; 8 bases are shared with TRBD2. CDR1 is SEHNR and CDR2 is FQNEAQ in the germline V gene (reference sequence). This CDR3 is built from 17 residues. Germline trimming cut 4 bases from V and 2 bases from J; bases unmatched to any gene: 10. CDR3 sequence: CASSSSKAGEAYNEQFF. DNA of the CDR3: TGTGCCAGCAGCTCCTCAAAAGCGGGAGAGGCCTACAATGAGCAGTTCTTC.

The table lists this clonotype with a few counts. The chain recombines TRBV6-5 with TRBJ2-2; 10 nucleotides match TRBD1. The CDR3 spans 15 residues. The junction had 1 base not matched to a gene; V was cut back by 2 bases and J by 4 bases. Germline CDR1 reads MNHEY; CDR2 reads SVGAGI. The CDR3 DNA sequence: TGTGCCAGCAGTTACAGGACAGGGGGCACCGGGGAGCTGTTTTTT. This encodes CASSYRTGGTGELFF.

This chain connects TRBV5-1 to TRBJ2-7; possibly TRBD2 for D (5 bases). Germline-derived CDR1 and CDR2 are SGHRS and YFSETQ. The CDR3 runs to 15 residues. Trimming shortened V by 4 bases and J by 3 bases, and 17 bases separated the two germline ends. CDR3 bases: TGCGCCAGCAGCCCGATGGACTCTCCTCGCTACGAGCAGTACTTC. It codes for CASSPMDSPRYEQYF.

The chain has TRBV4-1 and TRBJ2-1; 7 bases agree with TRBD2. Germline trimming cut 0 bases from V and 4 bases from J; bases unmatched to any gene: 9. This CDR3 spans 17 amino acids. CDR1 and CDR2 (germline): MGHRA, YSYEKL. CDR3 amino acids: CASSQELLARPYNEQFF. CDR3 DNA: TGCGCCAGCAGCCAAGAGTTACTAGCGAGACCTTACAATGAGCAGTTCTTC.

The rearrangement joins TRBV27 to TRBJ1-1; the D gene is possibly TRBD1 (5 bases). The V gene lost 0 bases and the J gene lost 10 bases, with 12 bases spanning the gap. Germline V CDR1 and CDR2: MNHEY, SMNVEV (reference sequence). The CDR3 spans 13 residues. DNA for the CDR3: TGTGCCAGCAGTTTATCGGGACGAACGTCAGCTTTCTTT. It is translated as CASSLSGRTSAFF.

V is TRBV6-2 or TRBV6-3 and J is TRBJ2-7, with D possibly being TRBD1 or TRBD2 (6 bases each). Germline lookup yields CDR1 MNHEY and CDR2 SVGEGT. Trimming cost V 7 bases and J 2 bases, with 15 bases left between them. This CDR3 comprises 14 residues. CDR3 region: CASNSPGAAYEQYF. CDR3 in DNA: TGTGCCAGCAATTCCCCGGGGGCGGCCTACGAGCAGTACTTC.

Written as DNA, the CDR3 is TGTGCCAGCAGTGCCGCGAATAGCAATCAGCCCCAGCATTTT. Its protein product is CASSAANSNQPQHF. The V call is TRBV6-1, the J call TRBJ1-5; D ambiguous. Germline V gives CDR1 MNHNS, CDR2 SASEGT. Trimming removed 4 bases at V and 0 bases at J, with 7 bases between. This CDR3 has 14 amino acids.

The rearrangement joins TRBV14 to TRBJ2-2, with 7 bases that match TRBD1. The CDR3 runs 16 residues. Germline V CDR1 and CDR2: SGHDN, FVKESK. V gave up 1 base and J gave up 1 base; unmatched junction bases: 3. CDR3 residues: CASSQGTGENTGELFF. CDR3 nucleotide sequence: TGTGCCAGCAGCCAAGGGACAGGAGAGAACACCGGGGAGCTGTTTTTT.

This clonotype was observed once. The rearrangement links TRBV4-1 to TRBJ1-5; the D gene is possibly TRBD1 (6 bases). The CDR3 totals 18 residues. Trimming took off 3 bases at V and 4 bases at J, with 22 bases between the two ends. Per the germline V gene, CDR1 is MGHRA and CDR2 is YSYEKL. The CDR3 protein is CASSHGFFQGIGNQPQHF. The CDR3 DNA reads TGCGCCAGCAGCCACGGTTTTTTCCAGGGGATTGGTAATCAGCCCCAGCATTTT.

This clonotype was picked up one time. This rearrangement joins TRBV4-1 to TRBJ1-4; no clear D. Germline loops: CDR1 MGHRA, CDR2 YSYEKL. The CDR3 sequence is 16 residues long. V lost 3 bases and J lost 0, with 11 bases in between. The CDR3 DNA reads as TGCGCCAGCAGCCAGCCCTTCCGGACAACTAATGAAAAACTGTTTTTT. Encoded protein: CASSQPFRTTNEKLFF.

V and J are TRBV6-1 and TRBJ2-1; D might be TRBD1 (6 bases). CDR3 length: 16 residues. Per the germline V gene, CDR1 is MNHNS and CDR2 is SASEGT. V was shortened by 6 bases and J by 5 bases, with 20 bases between the two germline ends. CDR3 coding DNA: TGTGCCAGCAGCCAACCCCCAGGGGTTTACGACAATGAGCAGTTCTTC. Amino acids: CASSQPPGVYDNEQFF.

The rearrangement uses TRBV12-3 or TRBV12-4 and TRBJ1-4; 7 positions match TRBD1. CDR3 size: 14 residues. V was clipped by 6 bases and J by 3 bases; unmatched bases: 4. The CDR3 spells CASSSTGSNEKLFF. For the CDR3, the DNA is TGTGCCAGCAGCTCGACAGGGTCTAATGAAAAACTGTTTTTT.

CDR3 sequence: CASSQEVAGYYGYTF. The CDR3 bases are TGCGCCAGCAGCCAAGAAGTCGCAGGGTACTATGGCTACACCTTC. The J gene is TRBJ1-2, the V gene TRBV4-1; D might be TRBD1 (5 bases). Germline CDR1 and CDR2: MGHRA and YSYEKL. The CDR3 runs 15 residues. V lost 0 bases and J lost 3, with 11 bases in between.

Only a few counts were recorded for this clonotype. The genes are TRBV28 and TRBJ2-7; possibly TRBD1 for D (6 bases). This CDR3 comprises 14 residues. Germline-derived CDR1 and CDR2 are MDHEN and SYDVKM. V lost 5 bases and J lost 0, with 11 bases in between. This CDR3 reads CASSTGQSSYEQYF. The DNA of the CDR3 is TGTGCCAGCAGTACCGGACAGAGCTCCTACGAGCAGTACTTC.

This chain connects TRBV4-1 to TRBJ1-2, with D possibly matching TRBD1 (5 bases). The V gene's germline CDR1 is MGHRA and CDR2 YSYEKL. The CDR3 is 17 amino acids. With 0 bases removed from V and 3 bases from J, the gap between germline ends came to 17 bases. The CDR3 DNA reads as TGCGCCAGCAGCCAAGAACCCCTCGGGGCTGACGACTATGGCTACACCTTC. Translating gives CASSQEPLGADDYGYTF.

This clonotype came up once. The chain couples TRBV4-1 to TRBJ1-1; D gene ambiguous. Germline CDR1 reads MGHRA; CDR2 reads YSYEKL. V was trimmed by 4 bases and J by 0 bases, leaving 12 bases between them. The CDR3 extends over 15 amino acids. The CDR3: CASSRHTELNTEAFF. In DNA, the CDR3 is TGCGCCAGCAGCCGACATACGGAGTTGAACACTGAAGCTTTCTTT.

This chain uses TRBV6-1 with TRBJ1-2, with a tentative D call TRBD1 (6 bases). Germline lookup yields CDR1 MNHNS and CDR2 SASEGT. The CDR3 totals 14 residues. V was cut by 1 base and J by 4 bases, with 10 bases left in between. CDR3 sequence: CASSEEVDSYGYTF. In DNA form, the CDR3 reads TGTGCCAGCAGTGAAGAGGTGGACAGCTATGGCTACACCTTC.